The next 17 T cell receptor beta chains were all read from a single sample in a study of blood T cell repertoires in COVID-19. TCRdb's table, derived via immunoSEQ multiplex PCR, lists solely in-frame clones and lacks some. The sample contains 400,000 or so clones, around 87% of which appear only once. Sample: PBMCs or T cells enriched from blood (not recorded which). The receptor source for this set is a man aged 35-49 years in a cohort exposed to, infected with or recovered from COVID-19 (not recorded which).

The V gene is TRBV28, the J gene TRBJ1-3; D remains ambiguous. Trimming left V 7 bases short and J 0 bases short, with 13 bases between. The CDR3 spans 15 residues. CDR1 MDHEN and CDR2 SYDVKM come from the germline V gene. In nucleotides, the CDR3 is TGTGCCAGCAATGGCTTACAGAGCTCTGGAAACACCATATATTTT. Residues: CASNGLQSSGNTIYF.

V gene TRBV11-1 combines with J gene TRBJ2-5; 14 nucleotides match TRBD2. Germline V gives CDR1 SGHAT, CDR2 FQDESV (reference sequence). The CDR3 covers 16 residues. V gave up 2 bases and J gave up 3 bases; unmatched junction bases: 2. CDR3 bases: TGTGCCAGCAGCTTATTGACTAGCGGGAGGGAAGAGACCCAGTACTTC. Translating gives CASSLLTSGREETQYF.

The V gene is TRBV13, the J gene TRBJ1-2, with a weak D call TRBD1 (5 bases). Trimming removed 5 bases from V and 7 bases from J, with 14 bases in between. This CDR3 spans 13 amino acids. Germline CDR1 PRHDT, CDR2 FYEKMQ (reference sequence). As DNA, the CDR3 is TGTGCCAGCAGCGCCCGGGGGGTTGGTGGCTACACCTTC. It translates to CASSARGVGGYTF.

The chain uses TRBV18 and TRBJ2-7, with 11 bases aligning to TRBD1. Germline lookup yields CDR1 KGHSH and CDR2 LQKENI. The CDR3 spans 15 residues. V lost 2 bases to trimming and J lost 3 bases; unmatched junction nucleotides: 3. The DNA for the CDR3 is TGTGCCAGCTCACCAAGGACAGGGGGCAGCTACGAGCAGTACTTC. Its protein is CASSPRTGGSYEQYF.

This rearrangement joins TRBV3-1 (or the pseudogene TRBV3-2) to TRBJ1-1; D call uncertain. Germline CDR1 LGHDT, CDR2 YNNKEL (reference sequence). The length of the CDR3 is 15 residues. V dropped 0 bases and J dropped 10 bases, with 18 bases sitting between them. In DNA form, the CDR3 reads TGTGCCAGCAGCCAAGACGTGGTGCAGGCATCGGCAGCTTTCTTT. As protein: CASSQDVVQASAAFF.

The rearrangement uses TRBV10-3 and TRBJ2-1, with D perhaps TRBD2 (7 bases). Germline assignment: CDR1 ENHRY and CDR2 SYGVKD. Trimming removed 10 bases from V and 8 bases from J, with 18 bases in between. This CDR3 contains 13 residues. CDR3 in amino acids: CATLGGALYEQFF. The CDR3 DNA reads TGTGCCACCCTGGGGGGGGCTCTCTATGAGCAGTTCTTC.

The J gene is TRBJ2-1, the V gene TRBV9, with D perhaps TRBD2 (6 bases). Germline lookup yields CDR1 SGDLS and CDR2 YYNGEE. Trimming left V 0 bases short and J 3 bases short, with 10 bases between. CDR3 length: 15 residues. The CDR3: CASSVEGSGYNEQFF. The CDR3 DNA reads as TGTGCCAGCAGCGTAGAGGGTAGCGGCTACAATGAGCAGTTCTTC. The full variable domain, in which reference TRBV9 and TRBJ2-1 provide the parts outside the CDR3, is DSGVTQTPKHLITATGQRVTLRCSPRSGDLSVYWYQQSLDQGLQFLIQYYNGEERAKGNILERFSAQQFPDLHSELNLSSLELGDSALYFCASSVEGSGYNEQFFGPGTRLTVL.

The rearrangement links TRBV12-5 to TRBJ1-1, with 9 bases lining up with TRBD1. There are 16 residues in the CDR3. CDR1 and CDR2 from the germline V gene are LGHNT and FRNRAP. Unmatched junction bases numbered 10, after V lost 2 bases and J lost 6 bases. CDR3 region: CASGLNPTGGSAEAFF. In DNA form, the CDR3 reads TGTGCTAGTGGTTTGAACCCTACAGGGGGCAGCGCTGAAGCTTTCTTT.

J is TRBJ2-7 and V is TRBV15; 7 bases fit TRBD2. The V gene end was trimmed by 5 bases and the J gene end by 2 bases; junction bases not matched to a gene: 9. Germline assignment: CDR1 LNHNV and CDR2 YYDKDF (reference sequence). This CDR3 spans 15 amino acids. The chain's CDR3 is CATSAGGTVTYEQYF. In DNA, the CDR3 is TGTGCCACCAGCGCCGGGGGGACGGTAACCTACGAGCAGTACTTC.

The genes are TRBV18 and TRBJ2-2; TRBD2 matches at 9 bases. V lost 1 base and J lost 4; bases outside the gene matches: 10. The CDR3 consists of 18 residues. Germline V gene data show CDR1 as KGHSH and CDR2 as LQKENI. This CDR3 is CASSPQTLAGTVTGELFF. The CDR3 coding sequence is TGTGCCAGCTCACCACAAACCCTAGCGGGAACGGTCACCGGGGAGCTGTTTTTT.

The rearrangement links TRBV6-5 to TRBJ1-3, with a weak D call TRBD1 (5 bases). The CDR3 has 14 residues. Trimming took off 5 bases at V and 7 bases at J, with 15 bases between the two ends. The germline V gene encodes CDR1 MNHEY and CDR2 SVGAGI. CDR3 residues: CASSPGQFWNTIYF. The DNA of the CDR3 is TGTGCCAGCAGTCCCGGACAATTTTGGAACACCATATATTTT.

A remark on this clone: Other DNA sequences in this specimen translate into the identical CDR3. V and J are TRBV18 and TRBJ1-3; TRBD1 agrees at 8 bases. The CDR3 consists of 14 residues. In germline, CDR1 is KGHSH, CDR2 LQKENI. Losses at the gene ends were 6 bases for V and 3 bases for J; bases not matched to a gene: 4. The CDR3 here is CASSPTGDGNTIYF. The CDR3 DNA sequence: TGTGCCAGCTCCCCGACAGGGGATGGAAACACCATATATTTT.

The genes are TRBV11-2 and TRBJ2-4, with a weak D call TRBD1 (6 bases). Germline V lookup: CDR1 SGHAT, CDR2 FQNNGV. Trimming stripped 5 bases from V and 4 bases from J, with 18 bases between. The CDR3 contains 16 residues. CDR3 nucleotides: TGTGCCAGCAGCCCGTGGGGGCAGGGGACGAAAAACATTCAGTACTTC. Residues: CASSPWGQGTKNIQYF.

The rearrangement joins TRBV4-2 to TRBJ2-1; 15 bases match TRBD2. V was clipped by 7 bases and J by 3 bases; unmatched bases: 10. This CDR3 has 18 amino acids. Germline loops: CDR1 LGHNA, CDR2 YNFKEQ. The CDR3 spells CASNPGLAGGRYYNEQFF. In DNA, the CDR3 is TGTGCCAGCAATCCGGGACTAGCGGGAGGCCGTTACTACAATGAGCAGTTCTTC.

This chain links TRBV9 with TRBJ2-1, with D possibly TRBD1 on 6 matching bases. Germline-derived CDR1 and CDR2 are SGDLS and YYNGEE. V lost 0 bases to trimming and J lost 9 bases, with 13 bases between them. CDR3 length: 14 amino acids. CDR3 DNA sequence: TGTGCCAGCAGCGTAGGGCAGGGGCTGGGTGAGCAGTTCTTC. Protein sequence: CASSVGQGLGEQFF.

The V call is TRBV4-2, the J call TRBJ1-5; unclear D gene. V lost 0 bases, J lost 7 bases, and 7 bases lay in between. This CDR3 contains 13 residues. Looked up from germline, CDR1 is LGHNA and CDR2 is YNFKEQ. CDR3 residues: CASSQDPGQPQHF. The CDR3 region has the DNA TGTGCCAGCAGCCAAGATCCGGGACAGCCCCAGCATTTT.

This clone occurred once. The chain joins TRBV6-6 to TRBJ2-7; no reliable D call. This CDR3 is 14 amino acids long. Trimming pared 3 bases from V and 1 base from J, leaving 10 bases between. Per the germline V gene, CDR1 is MNHNY and CDR2 is SVGAGI (reference sequence). The CDR3 DNA is TGTGCCAGCAGTTATCCCCCTTTTTCCTACGAGCAGTACTTC. Translated, it gives CASSYPPFSYEQYF.